A selection of T cell receptor beta chains follows, all from one sample in a study of CD8+ T cells in alopecia areata. Clones were sequenced by immunoSEQ multiplex PCR, and TCRdb holds only the in-frame ones, with some missing. The sample records 110,000 to 150,000 clones, approximately 49% being singletons. The starting material was CD4+ T cells sorted from blood, obtained at week 0. These receptors all come from a human donor with alopecia areata. CDR3s include the opening cysteine and the closing phenylalanine or tryptophan. A D gene is named only where the DNA matches it firmly. Clone size, where shown, is once, few, many, or a class for clones that have expanded.

V	size	J	D	DNA	CDR3
TRBV7-7	.	TRBJ2-2	.	TGTGCCAGCAGCTTAACGGAAACCGGGGAGCTGTTTTTT	CASSLTETGELFF
TRBV5-1	.	TRBJ2-7	.	TGCGCCAGCAGCTTAGTGGGGCCGAGCTCCTACGAGCAGTACTTC	CASSLVGPSSYEQYF
TRBV30	.	TRBJ2-5	.	TGTGCCTGGAGGGGGCAAGAGACCCAGTACTTC	CAWRGQETQYF
TRBV7-4	few	TRBJ2-7	.	TGTGCCAGCAGCTTGCACGAGCAGTACTTC	CASSLHEQYF
TRBV14	few	TRBJ2-1	TRBD1	TGTGCCAGCAGCCAAGGACAGGGGGCCTACAATGAGCAGTTCTTC	CASSQGQGAYNEQFF
TRBV28	.	TRBJ2-7	TRBD1	TGTGCCAGCAGTTTGTTTCACCAGGGGGCAGGCGGGCAGTACTTC	CASSLFHQGAGGQYF
TRBV5-6	once	TRBJ2-5	.	TGTGCCAGCAGCCCGGGCCCTGCGGAAGGGGACCAGTACTTC	CASSPGPAEGDQYF
TRBV7-2	.	TRBJ2-1	.	TGTGCCAGCAGCTTAGCCCTTGACAATGAGCAGTTCTTC	CASSLALDNEQFF
TRBV19	.	TRBJ1-2	TRBD1	TGTGCCAGTAAGGCGGGGACAGACTTCTATGGCTACACCTTC	CASKAGTDFYGYTF
TRBV9	.	TRBJ2-7	TRBD2	TGTGCCAGCAGTGCGGGGGGAAACGAGCAGTACTTC	CASSAGGNEQYF
TRBV9	few	TRBJ2-5	.	TGTGCCAGCAGCGTAGGGTCAGGACGGGAGACCCAGTACTTC	CASSVGSGRETQYF
TRBV7-9	.	TRBJ2-7	TRBD2	TGTGCCAGCAGCTCGAGCGGGAATGACGAGCAGTACTTC	CASSSSGNDEQYF
TRBV2	.	TRBJ2-1	.	TGTGCCAGCAGTGAAGAAGGGGACACCTTGAGCAGGTTCTTC	CASSEEGDTLSRFF
TRBV25-1	few	TRBJ2-5	.	TGTGCCAGCAGTGAATGGGCACGGGGGACCCAAGAGACCCAGTACTTC	CASSEWARGTQETQYF
TRBV28	.	TRBJ1-3	.	TGTGCCAGCAGTCCAACAGGGTACCCTGGAAACACCATATATTTT	CASSPTGYPGNTIYF